This record concerns one T cell receptor beta chain sequence. This receptor's antigen is unknown. No clone much larger than this one lies a single base away; base qualities are absent. V gives up 6 bases and J gives up 4 bases, and the segment between their germline ends measures 18 bases. For CDR1 and CDR2, the germline V gene (reference sequence) lists SEHNR and FQNEAQ. The CDR3, cysteine through phenylalanine, is 16 amino acids long. This entry keeps only the CDR3 DNA: 48 bases, framed from base 1. Reading the label with the study, this specimen's treatment or condition is: about 20 received Ad26.COV2.S at low or high dose, single or two shots; several received placebo; per-sample allocation not given. For vaccine and placebo recipients, the sequenced repertoires came from samples collected on day 63 after the first injection. In Cohort 1b, 20 to 25 adults aged 18-55 years were enrolled at a single site in Boston, USA, between 29 July and 7 August 2020. Ad26.COV2.S was a replication-incompetent adenovirus type 26 vector that expressed a prefusion-stabilized SARS-CoV-2 spike protein derived from the original Wuhan strain.

TCRbeta CDR3 regions were sequenced with the immunoSEQ Assay. After extraction, genomic DNA underwent amplification by bias-controlled multiplex PCR, followed by high-throughput sequencing. On the authors' methods: Collapsing and filtering of sequences were performed to quantify the absolute abundance of each unique TCRbeta CDR3 region. T cell fraction was estimated by normalizing TCRbeta template counts to usable DNA, with usable DNA measured through amplification of reference genes found in all nucleated cells. Repertoire TCRs were annotated as SARS-CoV-2-specific when V gene, CDR3 amino acid sequence and J gene were exactly matched to a known reactive TCR set. MIRA supplied the reference SARS-CoV-2 TCR set, which was filtered for enrichment in COVID-19-positive ImmuneCODE repertoires so that public or cross-reactive TCRs were removed. Based on the MIRA antigens, annotated TCRs were further analysed at the level of specific ORF or position within ORF. Breadth was defined as the number of annotated unique rearrangements divided by the total number of unique productive rearrangements, and depth was defined as the summed frequency of the annotated unique rearrangements. Two-sided Wilcoxon rank-sum tests were used to compare TCR breadth between groups. Drawn from immuneACCESS, this table holds only the in-frame rearrangements with V and J called that TCRdb kept. Clones are partly lost; checked studies trace under half to an unresolved V gene and leave the rest unexplained. V and J calls plus clone size are reproduced from that table; the DNA served to infer D and trimming. The sample data list approximately 420,000 clones, and approximately 90% of these were observed just once. The top ten clones comprise approximately 4% of the sample.

This sample is part of a study of Ad26.COV2.S vaccination and SARS-CoV-2 variants (TCRdb year 2021). Regarding the complete study: Donors in the vaccine arm were drawn from COV1001, a multicentre, randomized, double-blind, placebo-controlled phase I-IIa trial testing Ad26.COV2.S in healthy adults. Dosing of Ad26.COV2.S was intramuscular, at either 5x10^10 or 1x10^11 viral particles, delivered as one shot or as two shots spaced 56 days apart. TCRbeta repertoire sequencing was used to assess the specificity and breadth of SARS-CoV-2-reactive T cell receptors after Ad26.COV2.S vaccination. A total of approximately 32 samples were included in the TCR-sequenced set, comprising around 19 Ad26.COV2.S vaccine recipients, 5 placebo recipients and 8 SARS-CoV-2 convalescent individuals. Participants in the trial were split at random into five groups of five each, receiving low-dose or high-dose Ad26.COV2.S once or twice, or else placebo on both occasions. Throughout the experiments and outcome assessment, investigators stayed blinded to trial group allocation.

Broad study findings and their caveats: After vaccination, substantial breadth of spike-specific CD8+ and CD4+ T cell responses was reported. According to the authors, total T cell responses may have been underestimated by the TCR breadth and depth analyses. The study lacked the statistical power to compare responses across vaccine doses or regimens. Spike-specific TCR breadth was higher in Ad26.COV2.S recipients than in placebo recipients (P = 0.0014). Comparable non-spike TCR breadth was observed between vaccine and placebo recipients, consistent with only spike being contained in the vaccine.

This sequence originates from a person between 18 and 65 years old who received the Ad26.COV2.S COVID-19 vaccine or a placebo. The V and J genes are TRBV7-9 and TRBJ2-2; TRBD1 is perhaps the D gene, given 6 matching bases. Specimen: peripheral blood, collected in a trial of Ad26.COV2.S vaccine versus placebo. CDR3 loop: CASSRSGAGGTGELFF. The nucleotide sequence is given as TGTGCCAGCAGTAGATCAGGGGCTGGAGGCACCGGGGAGCTGTTTTTT.